This T cell receptor beta chain was found in a study of blood T cells in healthy people across ages. Germline CDR1 reads MDHEN; CDR2 reads SYDVKM. The CDR3 covers 14 residues. V lost 8 bases to trimming and J lost 0 bases, with 8 bases between them. With a J-beta primer mix and a sample-barcoded 5' primer, a second PCR ran about 7 to 12 cycles. One entry per CDR3 protein results from TCRdb running MiXCR on the 5' RACE reads. The table records 850,000 to 1,300,000 distinct CDR3 sequences, 35% to 50% of them present only once. The receptor comes from an older woman in good health. The sequencing input was blood. V and J are TRBV28 and TRBJ1-6; possible D gene TRBD1, 5 bases. The CDR3 DNA reads TGTGCCAGCTGGGGGAGCTCCTATAATTCACCCCTCCACTTT. Translating it yields CASWGSSYNSPLHF.